This section outlines one TCR beta chain sequence together with its context. The target antigen is unknown. Time point of the sample: after dendritic cell vaccination, including at tumor progression/relapse. Isocitrate dehydrogenase mutation was absent in all glioblastoma patients. Input was approximately 2.1 ug genomic DNA, or all available if less. Sequencing used immunoSEQ multiplex PCR; TCRdb keeps in-frame clones, though not all of them. Seen here are 110,000 or so clones, around 90% observed once, and the top ten hold approximately 2.7%. V dropped 6 bases and J dropped 2; count of bases not matched to a gene: 8. CDR3 length: 14 residues. Per germline, CDR1 SGHKS and CDR2 YYEKEE (reference sequence). This sample stems from a study of glioma-infiltrating T cells after dendritic cell vaccination. Across the study: Patients received three intradermal dendritic cell vaccine injections at biweekly intervals. Study-wide points: No direct clonality-survival link was found; a diverse polyclonal response may matter.

This clonotype originated in a human donor with glioblastoma. The chain recombines TRBV5-5 with TRBJ2-7; TRBD1 agrees at 7 bases. The sample in question was blood, obtained after dendritic cell vaccination. CDR3 bases: TGTGCCAGCATCCCGACAGGGTTAGCCTACGAGCAGTACTTC. It translates to CASIPTGLAYEQYF.